This T cell receptor (beta chain) is from a study of somatic mutations in cytotoxic T cells in rheumatoid arthritis. Germline lookup yields CDR1 MRHNA and CDR2 SNTAGT. CDR3 length: 15 amino acids. Trimming removed 6 bases from V and 0 bases from J, with 13 bases in between. This clone was seen just once. What it binds is not known. Separation of CD4+ and CD8+ cells was performed by positive magnetic bead selection, and purity was verified by flow cytometry. Notes on the study in general: Healthy controls did not share the age-linked increase in CD8+ clonality seen in rheumatoid arthritis patients. Just what the expanded CD8+ clones targeted, in terms of antigens, remained unknown.

The assay was immunoSEQ multiplex PCR, and TCRdb's table has in-frame clones only and misses some. Of about 20,000 clones in the sample, 86% were seen once. This sequence was found in a man in his forties or fifties in good health. The V gene is TRBV6-4, the J gene TRBJ2-3; D might be TRBD2 (6 bases). Source material: CD8+ T cells sorted from blood. CDR3 bases: TGTGCCAGCAGCCCCGGGACTTCTAGCACAGATACGCAGTATTTT. It specifies CASSPGTSSTDTQYF.